This TCR beta chain comes out of a study of T cells in Graves' hyperthyroidism and ophthalmopathy. Broader study findings: By a 13 V-J model, ophthalmopathy was set apart from stable hyperthyroidism. Blood also held most thyroid clonotypes expanded beyond 0.001.

It was RNA transcripts that yielded the amplified TCR beta CDR3 regions. The HTBI primer set was used in a first-round RT-PCR of the TCR CDR3. MiXCR, applied by TCRdb to the multiplex PCR reads, yields one record per CDR3 protein. The top ten clones hold roughly 6.5% of a sample with approximately 640,000 distinct CDR3 sequences, roughly 45% of them seen once. Exclusion criteria comprised uncontrolled infection, other autoimmune disease, pregnancy or lactation. Diagnosis relied on clinical symptoms, serum thyroxine and TRAb, thyroid ultrasound and orbital computed tomography. V was cut by 10 bases and J by 2 bases, with 12 bases left in between. CDR1 is ENHRY and CDR2 is SYGVKD in the germline V gene. The CDR3 runs 13 residues. Remarks on this clonotype: Its antigen is not known.

This receptor was taken from an adult man with Graves' disease, either hyperthyroidism or ophthalmopathy (not recorded which). V and J are TRBV10-3 and TRBJ1-5, with unresolved D. Material for sequencing was peripheral blood or thyroid tissue (not recorded which). CDR3 sequence reads: CASGVGRNQPQHF. In DNA form, the CDR3 reads TGTGCCAGCGGAGTCGGCCGCAATCAGCCCCAGCATTTT.